A single sample gave rise to the 6 T cell receptor beta chains below, sequenced in a study of T cells in Graves' hyperthyroidism and ophthalmopathy. Researchers amplified the TCR beta CDR3 regions from RNA transcripts. The primer set for the first-round RT-PCR of the TCR CDR3 was HTBI. One entry per CDR3 protein, called by TCRdb with MiXCR from the multiplex PCR reads. The sample carries hundreds of thousands of distinct CDR3 sequences, less than 25% recorded once. Source material: blood. The source is a man aged 30-40 years with Graves' ophthalmopathy.

Ten or more counts support this clonotype. The chain couples TRBV3-1 to TRBJ2-5, with TRBD2 identical over 7 bases. This CDR3 is 16 amino acids long. V was pared by 0 bases and J by 4 bases, with 8 bases of the junction left unmatched. Germline V gene sequence: CDR1 LGHDT, CDR2 YNNKEL (reference sequence). The CDR3 sequence is CASSQEDGGERETQYF. In nucleotides, the CDR3 is TGTGCCAGCAGCCAAGAGGATGGGGGGGAACGAGAGACCCAGTACTTC.

This clonotype was found a few times. This sequence joins TRBV19 and TRBJ2-3, with 11 bases aligning to TRBD2. Trimming cost V 1 base and J 2 bases; bases outside gene matches: 2. The CDR3 runs 16 residues. In germline, CDR1 is LNHDA, CDR2 SQIVND (reference sequence). CDR3 loop: CASSIGLAGYTDTQYF. The DNA of the CDR3 is TGTGCCAGTAGTATAGGACTAGCGGGATACACAGATACGCAGTATTTT.

This clonotype turned up a few times. The chain couples TRBV7-9 to TRBJ2-1, with a possible D match to TRBD2 (6 bases). With 4 bases removed from V and 8 bases from J, the gap between germline ends came to 18 bases. CDR3 length: 15 residues. Germline loops: CDR1 SEHNR, CDR2 FQNEAQ (reference sequence). CDR3 protein: CASSSARDFGDEQFF. In DNA, the CDR3 is TGTGCCAGCAGCTCGGCCAGGGACTTCGGTGATGAGCAGTTCTTC.

The sample holds a few counts of this clonotype. A much larger clone is a single base away; this may be a read error. CDR3 nucleotides: TGTGCCAGCAAAGGGACAGGGGAGGACGGGCAGTTCTTC. It yields the protein CASKGTGEDGQFF. The chain combines TRBV28 with TRBJ2-1; 10 bases align to TRBD1. J lost 12 bases, V lost 7 bases, and 9 bases had no gene match. Looked up from germline, CDR1 is MDHEN and CDR2 is SYDVKM. The CDR3 is made up of 13 amino acids.

This clonotype was picked up a small number of times. The chain combines TRBV13 with TRBJ2-5, with TRBD2 identical over 7 bases. This CDR3 region has 15 residues. The germline V gene encodes CDR1 PRHDT and CDR2 FYEKMQ (reference sequence). The V segment lost 6 bases and the J segment 5 bases; nucleotides outside the gene matches: 12. In DNA, the CDR3 is TGTGCCAGCAGAAGCAGGACTGAGGGAGGGGAGACCCAGTACTTC. Translating gives CASRSRTEGGETQYF. Based on the CDR3 plus reference TRBV13 and TRBJ2-5, the full variable domain is AAGVIQSPRHLIKEKRETATLKCYPIPRHDTVYWYQQGPGQDPQFLISFYEKMQSDKGSIPDRFSAQQFSDYHSELNMSSLELGDSALYFCASRSRTEGGETQYFGPGTRLLVL.

The table lists this clonotype with a few counts. J is TRBJ2-5 and V is TRBV3-1; 12 positions agree with TRBD2. CDR3 length: 20 amino acids. V dropped 0 bases and J dropped 1; count of bases not matched to a gene: 12. From germline, CDR1 is LGHDT and CDR2 YNNKEL (reference sequence). Here the CDR3 reads CASSQDKASGRAFFQETQYF. CDR3 nucleotides: TGTGCCAGCAGCCAAGATAAGGCTAGCGGGAGGGCCTTTTTCCAAGAGACCCAGTACTTC.